One and the same sample provided the 26 T cell receptor beta chains below, sequenced in a study of blood T cells in healthy people across ages. Primed by a sample-barcoded 5' primer and a J-beta primer mix, a second PCR proceeded for 7 to 11 cycles. MiXCR was run by TCRdb on the 5' RACE reads, yielding one entry per CDR3 protein. Found here are approximately 780,000 distinct CDR3 sequences, roughly 24% of them singletons; the top ten hold about 3%. A further study also used this sample, focusing on T cells of mothers and their children.

Sequences were obtained from blood. These receptor sequences come from a boy between 10 and 17 years old in good health.

The chain has TRBV7-2 and TRBJ1-5, with 9 bases fitting TRBD1. The J segment lost 6 bases and the V segment lost 5 bases, leaving 11 bases of the junction unmatched. CDR1 is SGHTA, CDR2 FQGNSA, per germline. This CDR3 comprises 16 residues. The CDR3 nucleotides are TGTGCCAGCAGCCGGAACACAGGGGGCAACGGTCAGCCCCAGCATTTT. This sequence encodes CASSRNTGGNGQPQHF.

The chain links TRBV24-1 to TRBJ1-4, with D tentatively TRBD1 (5 bases). The CDR3 has 15 residues. Germline-derived CDR1 and CDR2 are KGHDR and SFDVKD. V shed 8 bases and J shed 7 bases, with 19 bases lying between them. The DNA of the CDR3 is TGTGCCACCATTCCCGGCGGGGCGGATCGTGAAAAACTGTTTTTT. It is translated as CATIPGGADREKLFF.

This clonotype was counted a few times. V is TRBV20-1 and J is TRBJ2-5, with D possibly being TRBD2 (6 bases). The CDR3 sequence is 15 residues long. The germline CDR1 and CDR2 sequences are DFQATT and SNEGSKA (reference sequence). The V and J ends lost 0 bases and 5 bases respectively, with 16 bases between them. The CDR3 spells CSARDRRAGGETQYF. In DNA form, the CDR3 reads TGCAGTGCTAGAGATCGGCGGGCAGGAGGGGAGACCCAGTACTTC.

This clonotype was seen a few times. V usage is TRBV5-1 and J usage is TRBJ2-5; D is possibly TRBD1 or TRBD2 (5 bases each). The ends were cut back, 4 bases at V and 5 bases at J, with 21 bases in the middle. This CDR3 comprises 16 residues. Germline CDR1 reads SGHRS; CDR2 reads YFSETQ. The CDR3 region is CASSMVSGPKRETQYF. CDR3 nucleotides: TGCGCCAGCAGCATGGTCTCGGGGCCCAAGCGGGAGACCCAGTACTTC.

This clonotype was seen only a few times. The chain carries TRBV28 and TRBJ2-5; 7 bases are shared with TRBD1. Germline V gene lookup returns CDR1 MDHEN and CDR2 SYDVKM. The CDR3 is 16 amino acids. Unmatched junction bases numbered 11, after V lost 2 bases and J lost 5 bases. In nucleotides, the CDR3 is TGTGCCAGCAGTTTAGAAAGGACAGGCCCACGGGAGACCCAGTACTTC. Protein sequence: CASSLERTGPRETQYF. Variable domain in full (rest from reference TRBV28 and TRBJ2-5): DVKVTQSSRYLVKRTGEKVFLECVQDMDHENMFWYRQDPGLGLRLIYFSYDVKMKEKGDIPEGYSVSREKKERFSLILESASTNQTSMYLCASSLERTGPRETQYFGPGTRLLVL.

The chain joins TRBV10-3 to TRBJ2-3; 14 nucleotides match TRBD2. V shed 3 bases and J 4 bases; nucleotides not matched to a gene: 9. The CDR3 contains 18 residues. Germline V gene data show CDR1 as ENHRY and CDR2 as SYGVKD. CDR3: CAISDTGTSGSRADTQYF. CDR3 in DNA: TGTGCCATCAGTGATACCGGGACTAGCGGGAGTCGCGCAGATACGCAGTATTTT.

This clonotype was seen more than once but under ten times. The rearrangement links TRBV20-1 to TRBJ2-5, with D maybe TRBD2 (6 bases). The V gene lost 1 base and the J gene lost 0 bases, with 9 bases spanning the gap. The CDR3 runs 14 residues. Looked up from germline, CDR1 is DFQATT and CDR2 is SNEGSKA (reference sequence). CDR3 sequence: CSARGGVNQETQYF. The DNA of the CDR3 is TGCAGTGCTAGAGGCGGGGTCAACCAAGAGACCCAGTACTTC.

The chain combines TRBV20-1 with TRBJ2-3, with unresolved D. The CDR3 extends over 15 amino acids. Germline CDR1 and CDR2: DFQATT and SNEGSKA (reference sequence). Trimming took off 2 bases at V and 0 bases at J, with 12 bases between the two ends. The CDR3 loop is CSARRAYGSTDTQYF. For the CDR3, the DNA is TGCAGTGCTAGACGCGCCTACGGGAGCACAGATACGCAGTATTTT.

This clonotype showed up just once. V and J are TRBV12-3 or TRBV12-4 and TRBJ2-7; D call uncertain. V lost 0 bases, J lost 2 bases, and 8 bases lay in between. This CDR3 has 14 residues. CDR3: CASSLARPTYEQYF. The CDR3 nucleotides read TGTGCCAGCAGTTTAGCAAGACCGACCTACGAGCAGTACTTC.

The chain recombines TRBV20-1 with TRBJ1-4; the D is unclear. Germline lookup yields CDR1 DFQATT and CDR2 SNEGSKA (reference sequence). The CDR3 is 16 residues long. V was clipped by 2 bases and J by 7 bases, with 20 bases between them. The CDR3 reads CSARRWWSRVTEKLFF. CDR3 bases: TGCAGTGCTAGACGTTGGTGGTCAAGGGTGACTGAAAAACTGTTTTTT.

This clonotype was detected only a few times. CDR3 sequence: CASSPQSAQGYTF. The CDR3 bases are TGCGCCAGCAGCCCACAATCTGCGCAAGGCTACACCTTC. The chain is built from TRBV4-1 and TRBJ1-2; D is uncertain. V was trimmed by 4 bases and J by 8 bases, leaving 14 bases between them. This CDR3 is built from 13 residues. Looked up from germline, CDR1 is MGHRA and CDR2 is YSYEKL.

This clonotype was detected once. The chain combines TRBV3-1 with TRBJ1-2; D unclear. This CDR3 spans 13 amino acids. The V gene lost 1 base and the J gene lost 8 bases, with 11 bases spanning the gap. Per germline, CDR1 LGHDT and CDR2 YNNKEL (reference sequence). The chain's CDR3 is CASSQVRSGGYTF. CDR3 in DNA: TGTGCCAGCAGCCAAGTTCGGAGTGGGGGCTACACCTTC.

The chain employs TRBV27 and TRBJ1-2, with D possibly TRBD1 on 5 matching bases. Trimming removed 0 bases from V and 3 bases from J, with 11 bases in between. CDR3 length: 15 residues. Germline CDR1 MNHEY, CDR2 SMNVEV (reference sequence). CDR3 nucleotide sequence: TGTGCCAGCAGTTTATCGAGGGGAGGGGACTATGGCTACACCTTC. Translated: CASSLSRGGDYGYTF.

The chain carries TRBV2 and TRBJ2-3; 11 nucleotides align to TRBD2. V trimming: 1 base; J trimming: 6 bases; junction bases outside the gene matches: 9. There are 17 residues in the CDR3. Germline V gene sequence: CDR1 SNHLY, CDR2 FYNNEI. DNA for the CDR3: TGTGCCAGCAGTGAAGTAAGGGGACTAGCGGCGCCGGATACGCAGTATTTT. This translates into CASSEVRGLAAPDTQYF.

The CDR3 nucleotides are TGTGCCAGCAGTTTATCTCCAGGAGGCACAGATACGCAGTATTTT. The encoded protein is CASSLSPGGTDTQYF. The gene calls are TRBV12-3 or TRBV12-4 and TRBJ2-3, with D hard to call. The CDR3 extends over 15 amino acids. The V and J ends lost 2 bases and 1 base respectively, with 10 bases between them.

The V and J genes are TRBV20-1 and TRBJ2-1; perhaps TRBD2 as D (6 bases). Deletions cut 0 bases from V and 0 bases from J, with 12 bases between. The CDR3 totals 16 residues. The germline V gene has CDR1 DFQATT and CDR2 SNEGSKA (reference sequence). As DNA, the CDR3 is TGCAGTGCTAGAGATCGGGGGACGAACTCCTACAATGAGCAGTTCTTC. It specifies CSARDRGTNSYNEQFF.

The V and J genes are TRBV11-2 and TRBJ2-3; D not resolved. CDR1 SGHAT and CDR2 FQNNGV come from the germline V gene. The V end lost 3 bases, the J end lost 6 bases, and 7 bases lay between the germline ends. The CDR3 consists of 12 residues. The CDR3 nucleotides read TGTGCCAGCAGCTTGTATATGGATACGCAGTATTTT. This sequence encodes CASSLYMDTQYF.

This clonotype has more than one count but fewer than ten. V and J are TRBV20-1 and TRBJ2-1; 9 positions match TRBD2. Near its end, the DNA agrees better with TRBJ2-7, so the J call may be wrong. Looked up from germline, CDR1 is DFQATT and CDR2 is SNEGSKA (reference sequence). The CDR3 sequence is 14 residues long. The CDR3 spells CSAKRGAGAYEQYF. CDR3 in DNA: TGCAGTGCAAAGCGGGGGGCCGGGGCCTACGAGCAGTACTTC.

The chain has TRBV20-1 and TRBJ2-2; 8 bases agree with TRBD2. The V and J ends lost 0 bases and 4 bases, in that order; junction bases with no gene match: 7. The CDR3 covers 16 residues. Germline loops: CDR1 DFQATT, CDR2 SNEGSKA (reference sequence). The CDR3 loop is CSARDSQRGITGELFF. Written as DNA, the CDR3 is TGCAGTGCTAGAGATTCCCAGCGGGGGATCACCGGGGAGCTGTTTTTT.

The table lists this clonotype with a few counts. The chain employs TRBV5-1 and TRBJ2-5; D not resolved. V lost 1 base and J lost 2, with 9 bases in between. Germline CDR1 SGHRS, CDR2 YFSETQ. The CDR3 is made up of 14 amino acids. Written as DNA, the CDR3 is TGCGCCAGCAGCTTGAAGGGTACTCAAGAGACCCAGTACTTC. Translation: CASSLKGTQETQYF.

This clonotype was observed a handful of times. This sequence joins TRBV21-1 and TRBJ1-2; TRBD1, the table's D call, lacks a check against the DNA. TRBV21-1 is a pseudogene segment. This CDR3 region has 15 residues. CDR3 region: CASSAWDRTSYGYTF. CDR3 DNA: TGTGCCAGCAGCGCATGGGACCGAACGTCCTATGGCTACACCTTC.

This clonotype was observed a few times. CDR3 sequence reads: CASSQWDRGRSGELFF. The CDR3, as DNA: TGTGCCAGCAGCCAGTGGGACAGGGGGCGGTCCGGGGAGCTGTTTTTT. This chain connects TRBV3-1 to TRBJ2-2; 12 bases are shared with TRBD1. The CDR3 is 16 amino acids. The V gene end was trimmed by 3 bases and the J gene end by 6 bases; junction bases not matched to a gene: 5. Germline CDR1 is LGHDT and CDR2 is YNNKEL (reference sequence).

V gene TRBV20-1 combines with J gene TRBJ2-3, with D maybe TRBD1 (5 bases). From germline, CDR1 is DFQATT and CDR2 SNEGSKA (reference sequence). V was clipped by 3 bases and J by 0 bases, with 13 bases between them. The CDR3 sequence is 15 residues long. This chain's CDR3 is CSASRTPTSTDTQYF. CDR3 sequence (DNA): TGCAGTGCTAGCCGGACACCCACTAGCACAGATACGCAGTATTTT.

The chain joins TRBV4-1 to TRBJ2-3; D gene unclear. The CDR3 is 13 residues long. Trimming removed 1 base at V and 4 bases at J, with 6 bases between. CDR1 is MGHRA and CDR2 is YSYEKL in the germline V gene. The CDR3: CASSQGSADTQYF. For the CDR3, the DNA is TGCGCCAGCAGCCAAGGTTCCGCAGATACGCAGTATTTT.

J is TRBJ2-1 and V is TRBV6-6, with 10 bases matching TRBD2. Germline CDR1 and CDR2: MNHNY and SVGAGI (reference sequence). Unmatched junction bases numbered 2, after V lost 4 bases and J lost 5 bases. The CDR3 consists of 14 residues. CDR3 sequence: CASSWSGGDNEQFF. The CDR3 DNA follows: TGTGCCAGCAGTTGGAGCGGGGGGGACAATGAGCAGTTCTTC.

In this sample, this clonotype turned up a few times. The V and J genes are TRBV12-3 or TRBV12-4 and TRBJ2-3; D is undetermined. Trimming took off 7 bases at V and 0 bases at J, with 14 bases between the two ends. This CDR3 is 15 amino acids long. Here the CDR3 reads CASTFVTISTDTQYF. DNA of the CDR3: TGTGCCAGCACTTTCGTGACGATCAGCACAGATACGCAGTATTTT.